What follows are 13 T cell receptor beta chains derived from one specimen sequenced in a study of PD-L1 blockade in urothelial cancer. Sequencing used immunoSEQ multiplex PCR; TCRdb keeps in-frame clones, though not all of them. Of under 40,000 clones in the sample, around 90% were seen once. The sample in question was PBMCs, obtained around atezolizumab (anti-PD-L1) treatment. The receptors come from an older man with urothelial cancer.

J is TRBJ2-1 and V is TRBV5-1; no reliable D call. V was cut by 0 bases and J by 3 bases, with 7 bases left in between. The CDR3 spans 14 residues. From germline, CDR1 is SGHRS and CDR2 YFSETQ. CDR3 region: CASSLGWSYNEQFF. The CDR3, as DNA: TGCGCCAGCAGCTTGGGGTGGAGCTACAATGAGCAGTTCTTC.

This clone was seen more than once but under ten times. The chain recombines TRBV18 with TRBJ1-1; D is possibly TRBD1 (5 bases). CDR3 length: 15 residues. Germline loops: CDR1 KGHSH, CDR2 LQKENI. With 0 bases removed from V and 5 bases from J, the gap between germline ends came to 13 bases. The CDR3 DNA reads TGTGCCAGCTCACCACCTTCCCAGCCAGGGACTGAAGCTTTCTTT. Amino acids: CASSPPSQPGTEAFF.

The chain carries TRBV10-2 and TRBJ1-1, with 10 nucleotides matching TRBD1. The CDR3 has 14 residues. The germline gives CDR1 WSHSY, CDR2 SAAADI. V dropped 7 bases and J dropped 1; count of bases not matched to a gene: 3. The CDR3 loop is CASIWDRGNTEAFF. In DNA form, the CDR3 reads TGCGCCAGCATTTGGGACAGGGGGAACACTGAAGCTTTCTTT.

The rearrangement joins TRBV9 to TRBJ2-1; 11 bases line up with TRBD1. The germline V gene encodes CDR1 SGDLS and CDR2 YYNGEE. This CDR3 comprises 17 residues. V shed 1 base and J 9 bases; nucleotides not matched to a gene: 12. The CDR3 DNA is TGTGCCAGCAGCGTAATGGACAGGGGGCCGTGGCGGGGTGAGCAGTTCTTC. Encoded protein: CASSVMDRGPWRGEQFF.

The J gene is TRBJ2-7, the V gene TRBV9, with 8 bases lining up with TRBD1. The CDR3 length is 14 residues. V lost 6 bases and J lost 1; bases outside the gene matches: 6. The V gene's germline CDR1 is SGDLS and CDR2 YYNGEE. CDR3 sequence: CASTRDRSSYEQYF. Here the CDR3 DNA reads TGTGCCAGCACAAGGGACAGGTCATCCTACGAGCAGTACTTC.

This clone showed up just once. The CDR3 DNA reads as TGTGCCAGCAGCCAACAGGGACAGGGGGTTGATGGCTACACCTTC. It is translated as CASSQQGQGVDGYTF. J is TRBJ1-2 and V is TRBV4-2, with TRBD1 identical over 11 bases. The junction had 5 bases not matched to a gene; V was cut back by 2 bases and J by 6 bases. The CDR3 has 15 amino acids. In germline, CDR1 is LGHNA, CDR2 YNFKEQ.

This chain links TRBV7-7 with TRBJ2-7; 8 bases are a match to TRBD1. This CDR3 contains 15 residues. The J segment lost 2 bases and the V segment lost 5 bases, leaving 8 bases of the junction unmatched. Germline CDR1 reads SSHAT; CDR2 reads FNYEAQ (reference sequence). CDR3 amino acids: CASSPSMTGAYEQYF. The CDR3 coding sequence is TGTGCCAGCAGCCCATCAATGACAGGGGCCTACGAGCAGTACTTC.

This sequence joins TRBV29-1 and TRBJ2-7; weak D call: TRBD1 (6 bases). CDR1 SQVTM and CDR2 ANQGSEA come from the germline V gene. V lost 7 bases and J lost 2, with 15 bases in between. This CDR3 is 13 amino acids long. The CDR3 region has the DNA TGCAGCGGGTCGCGGACAGAGCCCTACGAGCAGTACTTC. It translates to CSGSRTEPYEQYF.

A single count supports this clone. The chain is built from TRBV28 and TRBJ1-2; TRBD1 is a possible D gene (5 bases). Per the germline V gene, CDR1 is MDHEN and CDR2 is SYDVKM. The V gene lost 8 bases and the J gene lost 3 bases, with 22 bases spanning the gap. The CDR3 contains 16 residues. The CDR3 coding sequence is TGTGCCAGCCAGGTCGGGGGAACAGGCCCATACTATGGCTACACCTTC. Translating it yields CASQVGGTGPYYGYTF.

The rearrangement links TRBV28 to TRBJ1-5, with D perhaps TRBD1 (5 bases). V shed 5 bases and J shed 1 base, with 12 bases lying between them. Germline lookup yields CDR1 MDHEN and CDR2 SYDVKM. This CDR3 has 15 residues. Here the CDR3 DNA reads TGTGCCAGCAGTCAGGACACTGCAAGCAATCAGCCCCAGCATTTT. Translating it yields CASSQDTASNQPQHF.

CDR3 sequence: CASNLLAASYNEQFF. In DNA, the CDR3 is TGTGCCAGCAACCTTCTAGCGGCCTCCTACAATGAGCAGTTCTTC. The J gene is TRBJ2-1, the V gene TRBV28; TRBD2 matches 7 bases. With V trimmed by 7 bases and J by 0 bases, 6 bases remained unmatched. CDR1 is MDHEN and CDR2 is SYDVKM in the germline V gene. CDR3 length: 15 residues.

The rearrangement uses TRBV6-5 and TRBJ2-7, with a possible D match to TRBD2 (5 bases). Trimming took off 2 bases at V and 0 bases at J, with 11 bases between the two ends. This CDR3 contains 15 residues. Germline V gene lookup returns CDR1 MNHEY and CDR2 SVGAGI. The DNA of the CDR3 is TGTGCCAGCAGTTACGAGGGTGGGAGCTCCTACGAGCAGTACTTC. Protein: CASSYEGGSSYEQYF.

This sequence joins TRBV28 and TRBJ1-4; perhaps TRBD1 as D (5 bases). CDR3 size: 14 residues. Germline loops: CDR1 MDHEN, CDR2 SYDVKM. Deletions cut 3 bases from V and 10 bases from J, with 15 bases between. The CDR3 nucleotides are TGTGCCAGCAGTTTCGGCAGGGTGGAAGCAAAACTGTTTTTT. Amino acid sequence: CASSFGRVEAKLFF. Supplemented by reference TRBV28 and TRBJ1-4, the full variable domain reads DVKVTQSSRYLVKRTGEKVFLECVQDMDHENMFWYRQDPGLGLRLIYFSYDVKMKEKGDIPEGYSVSREKKERFSLILESASTNQTSMYLCASSFGRVEAKLFFGSGTQLSVL.